Presented here are 25 T cell receptor beta chains from one specimen sequenced in a study of cytomegalovirus exposure and HLA in healthy donors. The PCR employed 60 Vbeta primers together with 13 Jbeta primers. Assay: immunoSEQ multiplex PCR; the TCRdb copy retains only in-frame clones and omits some. The table shows around 220,000 clones, with over 75% occurring only once. Material for sequencing was PBMCs. The receptors originated from a man between 18 and 35 years old in good health and CMV-seronegative.

A few counts support this clone. V and J are TRBV1 and TRBJ1-1; no check of the table's D call, TRBD1, against the DNA was made. TRBV1 is termed a pseudogene. The CDR3 loop spans 17 amino acids. The CDR3 DNA follows: TGCACCAGCAGCCAACCCCCTGGGCTCCTGGGTAAGACTGAAGCTTTCTTT. Translating it yields CTSSQPPGLLGKTEAFF.

This sequence joins TRBV30 and TRBJ1-2; TRBD1 agrees at 10 bases. The CDR3 has 13 residues. J lost 3 bases, V lost 5 bases, and 3 bases had no gene match. CDR1 is GTSNPN and CDR2 is SVGIG in the germline V gene (reference sequence). The CDR3 spells CAWGTGAYYGYTF. DNA of the CDR3: TGTGCCTGGGGGACAGGGGCCTACTATGGCTACACCTTC.

The rearrangement links TRBV2 to TRBJ1-1, with D tentatively TRBD1 (5 bases). V lost 2 bases and J lost 5, with 9 bases in between. The germline gives CDR1 SNHLY, CDR2 FYNNEI. The CDR3 sequence is 13 residues long. This chain's CDR3 is CASSERGETEAFF. The DNA for the CDR3 is TGTGCCAGCAGTGAACGGGGGGAGACTGAAGCTTTCTTT.

The rearrangement links TRBV28 to TRBJ2-3; 7 bases match TRBD2. Unmatched junction bases numbered 6, after V lost 6 bases and J lost 3 bases. From germline, CDR1 is MDHEN and CDR2 SYDVKM. This CDR3 comprises 14 residues. CDR3: CASRADSGTDTQYF. CDR3 in DNA: TGTGCCAGCAGGGCTGATAGCGGGACAGATACGCAGTATTTT.

The chain employs TRBV10-3 and TRBJ2-1; 7 bases line up with TRBD1. The germline V gene has CDR1 ENHRY and CDR2 SYGVKD. This CDR3 region has 16 residues. Losses at the gene ends were 3 bases for V and 0 bases for J; bases not matched to a gene: 5. In nucleotides, the CDR3 is TGTGCCATCAGTGATACGACAGGGAGCTCCTACAATGAGCAGTTCTTC. Residues: CAISDTTGSSYNEQFF.

This clone was recorded only once. This sequence joins TRBV2 and TRBJ2-1; tentative D call: TRBD2 (7 bases). V was cut by 2 bases and J by 5 bases, with 16 bases left in between. Germline V lookup: CDR1 SNHLY, CDR2 FYNNEI. This CDR3 is built from 16 residues. CDR3 region: CASSENRGAYDNEQFF. CDR3 DNA sequence: TGTGCCAGCAGTGAAAACCGGGGGGCTTACGACAATGAGCAGTTCTTC.

J is TRBJ1-5 and V is TRBV29-1, with 8 bases lining up with TRBD1. V lost 7 bases to trimming and J lost 7 bases; unmatched junction nucleotides: 9. There are 13 residues in the CDR3. In germline, CDR1 is SQVTM, CDR2 ANQGSEA. The CDR3 is CSATTGGGQPQHF. In DNA form, the CDR3 reads TGCAGCGCTACAACAGGGGGTGGACAGCCCCAGCATTTT.

The chain employs TRBV30 and TRBJ2-7, with 10 bases that match TRBD2. Germline CDR1 and CDR2: GTSNPN and SVGIG (reference sequence). The CDR3 runs to 17 residues. The trim removed 2 bases at V and 0 bases at J, leaving 10 bases unmatched. CDR3 sequence: CAWSPGLASTSSYEQYF. The CDR3, as DNA: TGTGCCTGGAGTCCGGGACTAGCGTCGACCAGCTCCTACGAGCAGTACTTC.

The chain joins TRBV14 to TRBJ1-1; D might be TRBD1 (5 bases). Germline lookup yields CDR1 SGHDN and CDR2 FVKESK. This CDR3 spans 13 amino acids. The V gene lost 3 bases and the J gene lost 1 base, with 6 bases spanning the gap. CDR3 sequence (DNA): TGTGCCAGCAGCCATCAGGGGAACACTGAAGCTTTCTTT. It is translated as CASSHQGNTEAFF.

The rearrangement joins TRBV6-5 to TRBJ2-1; D may be TRBD1 (5 bases). The V gene lost 0 bases and the J gene lost 0 bases, with 6 bases spanning the gap. From germline, CDR1 is MNHEY and CDR2 SVGAGI. This CDR3 spans 15 amino acids. The CDR3 reads CASSYSGDSYNEQFF. The CDR3 DNA is TGTGCCAGCAGTTACTCAGGGGACTCCTACAATGAGCAGTTCTTC.

The chain uses TRBV11-3 and TRBJ2-3; D is unresolved. The length of the CDR3 is 15 residues. V was pared by 1 base and J by 2 bases, with 10 bases between. CDR1 is SGHNT, CDR2 YENEEA, per germline. The CDR3 spells CASSLGGPSTDTQYF. Written as DNA, the CDR3 is TGTGCCAGCAGCTTAGGTGGCCCTTCCACAGATACGCAGTATTTT.

This chain joins TRBV6-1 and TRBJ2-1, with D perhaps matching TRBD1 (5 bases). Trimming cost V 5 bases and J 0 bases, with 11 bases left between them. Germline-derived CDR1 and CDR2 are MNHNS and SASEGT. The CDR3 consists of 15 residues. This CDR3 is CASSQQESSYNEQFF. The CDR3 DNA reads as TGTGCCAGCAGTCAACAGGAGAGCTCCTACAATGAGCAGTTCTTC.

The V gene is TRBV27, the J gene TRBJ2-6; perhaps TRBD1 as D (6 bases). The CDR3 is 17 amino acids. Germline values: CDR1 MNHEY, CDR2 SMNVEV (reference sequence). With 4 bases removed from V and 0 bases from J, the gap between germline ends came to 13 bases. DNA of the CDR3: TGTGCCAGCAGTTATTTACAGGGTAACTCTGGGGCCAACGTCCTGACTTTC. This encodes CASSYLQGNSGANVLTF.

The chain is built from TRBV27 and TRBJ2-5; 10 nucleotides agree with TRBD1. Germline trimming cut 8 bases from V and 1 base from J; bases unmatched to any gene: 7. Per the germline V gene, CDR1 is MNHEY and CDR2 is SMNVEV (reference sequence). CDR3 size: 15 residues. Written as DNA, the CDR3 is TGTGCCAGCCAACCGGGACAGGGGTTCCAAGAGACCCAGTACTTC. Translated: CASQPGQGFQETQYF.

The chain links TRBV6-1 to TRBJ1-1; TRBD1 might be the D (5 bases). CDR3 length: 15 amino acids. V was cut by 5 bases and J by 4 bases, with 17 bases left in between. Germline lookup yields CDR1 MNHNS and CDR2 SASEGT. CDR3 in amino acids: CASSREPGGTTEAFF. The CDR3 DNA reads as TGTGCCAGCAGTAGGGAGCCGGGAGGGACCACTGAAGCTTTCTTT.

This sequence joins TRBV9 and TRBJ2-2, with D possibly TRBD2 on 5 matching bases. The CDR3 is 14 residues long. Per germline, CDR1 SGDLS and CDR2 YYNGEE. V was trimmed by 4 bases and J by 6 bases, leaving 13 bases between them. The CDR3 reads CASSPEDWPGELFF. CDR3 nucleotide sequence: TGTGCCAGCAGCCCCGAGGACTGGCCCGGGGAGCTGTTTTTT. Supplemented by reference TRBV9 and TRBJ2-2, the full variable domain reads DSGVTQTPKHLITATGQRVTLRCSPRSGDLSVYWYQQSLDQGLQFLIQYYNGEERAKGNILERFSAQQFPDLHSELNLSSLELGDSALYFCASSPEDWPGELFFGEGSRLTVL.

The J gene is TRBJ2-2, the V gene TRBV11-3; no clear D gene. Trimming cost V 4 bases and J 7 bases, with 13 bases left between them. The CDR3 length is 14 residues. Germline CDR1 is SGHNT and CDR2 is YENEEA. The CDR3 DNA reads as TGTGCCAGCAGCTCACGGGTGCAGCACGGGGAGCTGTTTTTT. Its translation is CASSSRVQHGELFF. The full variable domain, with the rest looked up from reference TRBV11-3 and TRBJ2-2, is EAGVVQSPRYKIIEKKQPVAFWCNPISGHNTLYWYLQNLGQGPELLIRYENEEAVDDSQLPKDRFSAERLKGVDSTLKIQPAELGDSAVYLCASSSRVQHGELFFGEGSRLTVL.

V and J are TRBV27 and TRBJ1-6; D not certain. Germline CDR1 is MNHEY and CDR2 is SMNVEV (reference sequence). V was cut by 2 bases and J by 6 bases, with 2 bases left in between. This CDR3 is built from 12 residues. DNA of the CDR3: TGTGCCAGCAGTTTACTTAATTCACCCCTCCACTTT. Translating gives CASSLLNSPLHF.

The chain joins TRBV19 to TRBJ1-5; 7 bases fit TRBD1. The CDR3 loop spans 14 amino acids. Germline V gene sequence: CDR1 LNHDA, CDR2 SQIVND (reference sequence). V was pared by 6 bases and J by 1 base, with 3 bases of the junction left unmatched. CDR3 nucleotides: TGTGCCAGTAGCCTGACAGGGAGCAATCAGCCCCAGCATTTT. Its translation is CASSLTGSNQPQHF.

This clone was seen a few times. The rearrangement joins TRBV5-6 to TRBJ1-1; 7 nucleotides agree with TRBD1. The CDR3 has 14 amino acids. Germline assignment: CDR1 SGHDT and CDR2 YYEEEE. With 4 bases clipped from V and 1 base from J, the junction kept 4 bases outside the gene matches. This chain's CDR3 is CASSPWTGNTEAFF. CDR3 sequence (DNA): TGTGCCAGCAGCCCTTGGACAGGGAACACTGAAGCTTTCTTT.

A few counts support this clone. The V and J genes are TRBV30 and TRBJ2-5, with TRBD2 identical over 10 bases. The germline V gene has CDR1 GTSNPN and CDR2 SVGIG (reference sequence). The CDR3 extends over 12 amino acids. The junction had 2 bases not matched to a gene; V was cut back by 6 bases and J by 4 bases. CDR3 in DNA: TGTGCCTGTCTAGCGGGAGCAGAGACCCAGTACTTC. Translating gives CACLAGAETQYF.

The V gene is TRBV11-3, the J gene TRBJ2-7, with D uncertain. This CDR3 has 16 amino acids. The germline V and J ends were trimmed by 5 bases and 0 bases, with 17 bases remaining between them. Germline lookup yields CDR1 SGHNT and CDR2 YENEEA. This CDR3 is CASSPQVGESSYEQYF. Written as DNA, the CDR3 is TGTGCCAGCAGCCCCCAGGTTGGCGAGAGCTCCTACGAGCAGTACTTC.

The chain joins TRBV11-2 to TRBJ2-7; the D gene is possibly TRBD2 (6 bases). V dropped 5 bases and J dropped 4 bases, with 18 bases sitting between them. CDR3 size: 15 residues. Germline values: CDR1 SGHAT, CDR2 FQNNGV. The CDR3 is CASSPLGGAVYEQYF. The CDR3 DNA follows: TGTGCCAGCAGCCCCCTGGGGGGAGCAGTATACGAGCAGTACTTC.

This chain uses TRBV30 with TRBJ1-5; no definite D call. The CDR3 totals 15 residues. Looked up from germline, CDR1 is GTSNPN and CDR2 is SVGIG (reference sequence). V was cut by 6 bases and J by 3 bases, with 18 bases left in between. CDR3: CACDTNAGSNQPQHF. The DNA of the CDR3 is TGTGCCTGCGACACGAATGCGGGTTCCAATCAGCCCCAGCATTTT.

The chain links TRBV13 to TRBJ1-1, with 8 bases aligning to TRBD1. This CDR3 is built from 17 residues. Germline V gives CDR1 PRHDT, CDR2 FYEKMQ (reference sequence). V lost 6 bases, J lost 1 base, and 13 bases stayed unmatched. CDR3 in amino acids: CASSFNTGGSRNTEAFF. CDR3 DNA: TGTGCCAGCAGTTTTAATACAGGGGGAAGTCGGAACACTGAAGCTTTCTTT.